The T cell receptor beta chain described here comes from a study of cytomegalovirus exposure and HLA in healthy donors. Findings and caveats of the study: Trimming of TCR beta V- and J-genes showed a link, identified in a later analysis, to a missense DCLRE1C variant. As was reported, the classifier diagnosed cytomegalovirus status with high specificity and sensitivity. Analysis was performed later, and it showed HLA-associated TCR beta chains to be more clonally expanded than equally common others. The authors listed roughly 150 TCR beta chains as cytomegalovirus-associated.

J lost 6 bases, V lost 2 bases, and 8 bases had no gene match. The CDR3 loop spans 15 amino acids. CDR1 SGDLS and CDR2 YYNGEE come from the germline V gene. This PCR relied on a set of 60 Vbeta primers and 13 Jbeta primers. Measured with immunoSEQ multiplex PCR; TCRdb has only the in-frame clones, and not every one. Of about 90,000 clones in the sample, approximately 84% were seen once. A word on this clone: No antigen is known for it.

The sequenced sample consisted of PBMCs. The TCR comes from a young man in good health and CMV-seronegative. This chain links TRBV9 with TRBJ2-3; 8 bases match TRBD2. CDR3 sequence (DNA): TGTGCCAGCAGCGTCGGGGCGGGGGGCTTGGATACGCAGTATTTT. Its protein is CASSVGAGGLDTQYF. Full variable domain (missing parts from reference TRBV9 and TRBJ2-3): DSGVTQTPKHLITATGQRVTLRCSPRSGDLSVYWYQQSLDQGLQFLIQYYNGEERAKGNILERFSAQQFPDLHSELNLSSLELGDSALYFCASSVGAGGLDTQYFGPGTRLTVL.